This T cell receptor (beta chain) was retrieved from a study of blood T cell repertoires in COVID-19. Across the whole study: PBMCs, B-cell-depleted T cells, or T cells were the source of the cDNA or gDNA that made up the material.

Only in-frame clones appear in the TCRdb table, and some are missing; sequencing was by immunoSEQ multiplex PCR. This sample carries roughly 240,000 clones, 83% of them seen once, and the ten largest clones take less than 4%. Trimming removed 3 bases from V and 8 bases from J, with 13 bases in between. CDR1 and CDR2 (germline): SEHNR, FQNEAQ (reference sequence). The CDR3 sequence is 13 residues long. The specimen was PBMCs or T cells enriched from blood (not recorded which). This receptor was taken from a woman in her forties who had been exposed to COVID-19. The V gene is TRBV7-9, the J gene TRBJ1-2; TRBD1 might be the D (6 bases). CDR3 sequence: CASSFQGRGGYTF. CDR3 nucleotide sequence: TGTGCCAGCAGCTTCCAGGGAAGGGGGGGCTACACCTTC.